The sequence of this T cell receptor (beta chain) was determined in a study of early T cells in non-severe SARS-CoV-2 infection. In the study overall: RNA in bulk from unsorted whole blood was sequenced, and chains were unpaired.

The J segment lost 6 bases and the V segment lost 1 base, leaving 5 bases of the junction unmatched. The germline gives CDR1 MGHRA, CDR2 YSYEKL. The CDR3 spans 14 residues. As part of library construction, unique molecular identifiers were attached to individual cDNA molecules. TCRdb reanalysed the 5' RACE reads using MiXCR and keeps one entry per CDR3 protein. Of 84,000 or so distinct CDR3 sequences in the sample, about 14% were seen once. A word on this clonotype: What it recognizes is unknown.

Study findings and constraints: The VDJdb matching leaned toward anti-spike CD8 responses and overlooked private and CD4 specificities.

This receptor was identified in an adult who was a healthcare worker with PCR-confirmed SARS-CoV-2 infection or an uninfected control (not recorded which). This chain joins TRBV4-1 and TRBJ2-7, with 8 positions matching TRBD1. The source material was whole blood. CDR3 in amino acids: CASSQVPTGVEQYF. In DNA form, the CDR3 reads TGCGCCAGCAGCCAAGTCCCGACAGGGGTCGAGCAGTACTTC.